This is a list of T cell receptor beta chains from one sample in a study of STAT5B mutations in CD4+ large granular lymphocyte leukemia. Generated by immunoSEQ multiplex PCR, the TCRdb table keeps only in-frame clones and is missing some. The repertoire consists of around 31,000 clones, with about 74% occurring once and the leading ten covering 1% to 1.2%. The source material was CD4+ T cells from blood buffy coats. The receptors here all came from a human donor in good health. The CDR3 runs from the conserved cysteine through the conserved F or W. A D gene is named only where the DNA matches it firmly. Clone sizes are given selectively: once, few, many, or a class where the clone is expanded.

v_call: TRBV27
d_call: .
cdr3_length: 15
j_call: TRBJ1-5
clone_size: few
cdr3_aa: CASSSARISNQPQHF
cdr3_nt: TGTGCCAGCAGTTCCGCCCGAATTAGCAATCAGCCCCAGCATTTT

v_call: TRBV28
d_call: .
cdr3_length: 11
j_call: TRBJ2-1
clone_size: few
cdr3_aa: CASMGWHEQFF
cdr3_nt: TGTGCCAGCATGGGATGGCATGAGCAGTTCTTC

v_call: TRBV4-1
d_call: .
cdr3_length: 15
j_call: TRBJ1-1
clone_size: .
cdr3_aa: CASSQEQGWNTEAFF
cdr3_nt: TGCGCCAGCAGCCAAGAGCAGGGATGGAACACTGAAGCTTTCTTT

v_call: TRBV19
d_call: .
cdr3_length: 16
j_call: TRBJ1-3
clone_size: .
cdr3_aa: CASSPSVGGSGNTIYF
cdr3_nt: TGTGCCAGTAGTCCCTCCGTTGGGGGGTCTGGAAACACCATATATTTT

v_call: TRBV6-1
d_call: .
cdr3_length: 15
j_call: TRBJ1-2
clone_size: .
cdr3_aa: CASSDSGTSNYGYTF
cdr3_nt: TGTGCCAGCAGTGATTCTGGCACCTCAAACTATGGCTACACCTTC

v_call: TRBV13
d_call: TRBD1
cdr3_length: 17
j_call: TRBJ1-1
clone_size: .
cdr3_aa: CASSDQPGGAMNTEAFF
cdr3_nt: TGTGCCAGCAGCGACCAACCAGGGGGAGCGATGAACACTGAAGCTTTCTTT

v_call: TRBV27
d_call: .
cdr3_length: 13
j_call: TRBJ2-3
clone_size: .
cdr3_aa: CASSLSRGDTQYF
cdr3_nt: TGTGCCAGCAGTTTATCCCGGGGCGATACGCAGTATTTT

v_call: TRBV15
d_call: TRBD2
cdr3_length: 16
j_call: TRBJ2-1
clone_size: .
cdr3_aa: CATSREFGRGNNEQFF
cdr3_nt: TGTGCCACCAGCAGAGAATTCGGGCGGGGGAACAATGAGCAGTTCTTC

v_call: TRBV27
d_call: .
cdr3_length: 13
j_call: TRBJ2-5
clone_size: once
cdr3_aa: CASSLEYVAPQYF
cdr3_nt: TGTGCCAGCAGTTTAGAGTATGTCGCCCCCCAGTACTTC

v_call: TRBV5-1
d_call: TRBD1
cdr3_length: 15
j_call: TRBJ1-4
clone_size: .
cdr3_aa: CASSATGGLGEKLFF
cdr3_nt: TGCGCCAGCAGCGCTACAGGGGGCTTAGGGGAAAAACTGTTTTTT

v_call: TRBV14
d_call: TRBD1
cdr3_length: 12
j_call: TRBJ1-1
clone_size: few
cdr3_aa: CASSGKGQSAIF
cdr3_nt: TGTGCCAGCAGCGGAAAGGGACAGTCGGCGATCTTT

v_call: TRBV7-9
d_call: .
cdr3_length: 15
j_call: TRBJ1-3
clone_size: .
cdr3_aa: CASSLGETVGNTIYF
cdr3_nt: TGTGCCAGCAGCCTAGGGGAGACAGTTGGAAACACCATATATTTT

v_call: TRBV7-2
d_call: TRBD1
cdr3_length: 14
j_call: TRBJ2-7
clone_size: .
cdr3_aa: CASSLRQGVNEQYF
cdr3_nt: TGTGCCAGCAGCTTACGACAGGGGGTCAACGAGCAGTACTTC

v_call: TRBV9
d_call: TRBD2
cdr3_length: 19
j_call: TRBJ2-3
clone_size: .
cdr3_aa: CASSRSGLAALGSTDTQYF
cdr3_nt: TGTGCCAGCAGCCGGAGCGGGCTAGCGGCCCTAGGGAGCACAGATACGCAGTATTTT

v_call: TRBV7-2
d_call: TRBD2
cdr3_length: 16
j_call: TRBJ2-3
clone_size: .
cdr3_aa: CASSLFAGGATDTQYF
cdr3_nt: TGTGCCAGCAGCTTATTCGCGGGAGGCGCCACAGATACGCAGTATTTT

v_call: TRBV9
d_call: .
cdr3_length: 15
j_call: TRBJ2-7
clone_size: .
cdr3_aa: CASSVGGSTSYEQYF
cdr3_nt: TGTGCCAGCAGCGTAGGCGGCAGCACCTCCTACGAGCAGTACTTC